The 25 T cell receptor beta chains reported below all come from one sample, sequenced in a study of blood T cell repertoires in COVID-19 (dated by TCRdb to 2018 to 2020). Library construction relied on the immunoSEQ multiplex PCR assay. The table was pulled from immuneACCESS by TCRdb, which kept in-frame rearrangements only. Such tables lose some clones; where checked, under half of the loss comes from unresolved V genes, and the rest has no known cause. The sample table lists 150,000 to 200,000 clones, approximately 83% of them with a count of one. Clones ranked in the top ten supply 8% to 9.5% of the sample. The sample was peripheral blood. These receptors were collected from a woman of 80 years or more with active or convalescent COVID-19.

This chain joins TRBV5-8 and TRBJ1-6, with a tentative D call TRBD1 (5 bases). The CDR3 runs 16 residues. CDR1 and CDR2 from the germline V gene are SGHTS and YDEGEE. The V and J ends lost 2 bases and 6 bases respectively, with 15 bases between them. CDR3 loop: CASSFGPGKGNSPLHF. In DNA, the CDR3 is TGTGCCAGCAGCTTTGGTCCAGGGAAGGGTAATTCACCCCTCCACTTT.

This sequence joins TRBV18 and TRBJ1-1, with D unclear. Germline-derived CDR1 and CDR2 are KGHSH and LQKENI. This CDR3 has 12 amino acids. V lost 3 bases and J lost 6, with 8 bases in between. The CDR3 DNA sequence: TGTGCCAGCTCACCGTCCGGGGCTGAAGCTTTCTTT. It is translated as CASSPSGAEAFF.

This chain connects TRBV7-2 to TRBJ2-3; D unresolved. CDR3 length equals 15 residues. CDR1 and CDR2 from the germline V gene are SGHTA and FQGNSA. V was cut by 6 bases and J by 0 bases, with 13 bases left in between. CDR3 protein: CASSVSPTSTDTQYF. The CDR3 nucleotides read TGTGCCAGCAGTGTTAGTCCTACTAGCACAGATACGCAGTATTTT.

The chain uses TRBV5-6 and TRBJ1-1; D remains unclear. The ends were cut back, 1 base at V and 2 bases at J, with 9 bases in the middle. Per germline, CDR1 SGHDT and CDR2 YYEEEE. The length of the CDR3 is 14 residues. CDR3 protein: CASSLSGVNTEAFF. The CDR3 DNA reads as TGTGCCAGCAGCTTGTCCGGTGTTAACACTGAAGCTTTCTTT.

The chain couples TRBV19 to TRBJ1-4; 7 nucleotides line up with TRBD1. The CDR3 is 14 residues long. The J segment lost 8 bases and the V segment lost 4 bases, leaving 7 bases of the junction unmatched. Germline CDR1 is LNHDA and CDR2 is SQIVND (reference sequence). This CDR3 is CASSTGTATEKLFF. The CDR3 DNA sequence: TGTGCCAGTAGTACCGGGACAGCAACCGAAAAACTGTTTTTT. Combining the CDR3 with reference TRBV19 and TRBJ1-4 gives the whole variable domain DGGITQSPKYLFRKEGQNVTLSCEQNLNHDAMYWYRQDPGQGLRLIYYSQIVNDFQKGDIAEGYSVSREKKESFPLTVTSAQKNPTAFYLCASSTGTATEKLFFGSGTQLSVL.

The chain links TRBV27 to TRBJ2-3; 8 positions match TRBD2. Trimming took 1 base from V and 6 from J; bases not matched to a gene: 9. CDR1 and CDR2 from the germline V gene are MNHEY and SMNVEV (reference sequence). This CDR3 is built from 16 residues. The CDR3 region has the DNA TGTGCCAGCAGTTTATTTATTCGGGGGGGGGCGGATACGCAGTATTTT. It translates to CASSLFIRGGADTQYF.

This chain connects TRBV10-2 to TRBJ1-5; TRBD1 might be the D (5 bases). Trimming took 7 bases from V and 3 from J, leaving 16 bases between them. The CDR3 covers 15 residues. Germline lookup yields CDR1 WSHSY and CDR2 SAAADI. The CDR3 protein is CASKGESAPNQPQHF. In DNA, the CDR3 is TGCGCCAGCAAAGGGGAATCAGCGCCCAATCAGCCCCAGCATTTT.

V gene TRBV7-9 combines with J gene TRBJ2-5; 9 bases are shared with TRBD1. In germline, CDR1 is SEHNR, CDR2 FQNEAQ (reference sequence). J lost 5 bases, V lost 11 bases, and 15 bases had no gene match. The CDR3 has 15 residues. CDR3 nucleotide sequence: TGTGCCCTCGGGGAGGACAGGGGTAGTGTGGAGACCCAGTACTTC. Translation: CALGEDRGSVETQYF.

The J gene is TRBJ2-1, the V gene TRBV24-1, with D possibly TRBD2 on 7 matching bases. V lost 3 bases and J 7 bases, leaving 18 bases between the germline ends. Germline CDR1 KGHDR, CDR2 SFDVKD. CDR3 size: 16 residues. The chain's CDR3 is CATSDGPGGHVNEQFF. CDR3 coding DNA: TGTGCCACCAGTGATGGCCCCGGGGGGCATGTGAATGAGCAGTTCTTC.

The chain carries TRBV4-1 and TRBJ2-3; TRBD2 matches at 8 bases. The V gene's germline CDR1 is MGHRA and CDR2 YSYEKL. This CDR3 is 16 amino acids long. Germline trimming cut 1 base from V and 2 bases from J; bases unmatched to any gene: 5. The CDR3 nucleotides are TGCGCCAGCAGCCAAGTGGAGCGGGGGAACACAGATACGCAGTATTTT. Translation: CASSQVERGNTDTQYF.

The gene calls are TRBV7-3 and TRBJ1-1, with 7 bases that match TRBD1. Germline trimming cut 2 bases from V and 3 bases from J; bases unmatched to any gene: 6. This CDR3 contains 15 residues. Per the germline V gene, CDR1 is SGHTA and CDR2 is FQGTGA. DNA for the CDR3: TGTGCCAGCAGCTTAGGGAACAGGGGAGACACTGAAGCTTTCTTT. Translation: CASSLGNRGDTEAFF.

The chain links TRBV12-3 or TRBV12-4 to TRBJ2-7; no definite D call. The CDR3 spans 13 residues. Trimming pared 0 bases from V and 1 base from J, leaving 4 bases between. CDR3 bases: TGTGCCAGCAGTTTAGCGCTATCCTACGAGCAGTACTTC. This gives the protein CASSLALSYEQYF.

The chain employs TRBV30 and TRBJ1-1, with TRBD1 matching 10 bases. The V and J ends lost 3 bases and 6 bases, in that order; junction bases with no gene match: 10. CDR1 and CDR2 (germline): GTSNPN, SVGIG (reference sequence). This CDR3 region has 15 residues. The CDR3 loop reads CAWSAFGTGDSEAFF. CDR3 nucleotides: TGTGCCTGGAGCGCTTTTGGGACAGGGGACTCTGAAGCTTTCTTT.

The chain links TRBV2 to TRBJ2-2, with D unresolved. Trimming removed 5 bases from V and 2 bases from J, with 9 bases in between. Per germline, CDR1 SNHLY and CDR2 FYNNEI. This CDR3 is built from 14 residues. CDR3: CASSPLVNTGELFF. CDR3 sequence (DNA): TGTGCCAGCAGTCCCCTAGTTAACACCGGGGAGCTGTTTTTT.

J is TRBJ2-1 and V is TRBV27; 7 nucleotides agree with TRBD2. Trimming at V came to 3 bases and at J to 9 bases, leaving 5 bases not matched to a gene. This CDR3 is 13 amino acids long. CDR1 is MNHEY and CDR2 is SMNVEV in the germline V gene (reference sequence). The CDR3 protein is CASSLGGEGEQFF. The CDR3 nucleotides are TGTGCCAGCAGTTTGGGCGGGGAGGGTGAGCAGTTCTTC.

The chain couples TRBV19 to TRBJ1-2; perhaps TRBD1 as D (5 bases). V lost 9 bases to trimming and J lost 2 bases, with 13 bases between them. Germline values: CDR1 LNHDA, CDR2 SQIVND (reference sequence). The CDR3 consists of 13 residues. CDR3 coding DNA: TGTGCCAGCCGAATGACAGCGAACTATGGCTACACCTTC. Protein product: CASRMTANYGYTF.

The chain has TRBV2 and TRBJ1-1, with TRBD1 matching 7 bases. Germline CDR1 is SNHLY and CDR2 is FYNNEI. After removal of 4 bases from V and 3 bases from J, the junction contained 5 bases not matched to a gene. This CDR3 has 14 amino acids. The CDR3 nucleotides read TGTGCCAGCAGTGGACAGGGTCTTTACACTGAAGCTTTCTTT. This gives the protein CASSGQGLYTEAFF.

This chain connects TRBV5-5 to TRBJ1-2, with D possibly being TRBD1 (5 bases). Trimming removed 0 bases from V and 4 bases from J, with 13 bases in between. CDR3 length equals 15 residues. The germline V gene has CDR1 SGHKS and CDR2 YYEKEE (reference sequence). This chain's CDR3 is CASSLGQGNFYGYTF. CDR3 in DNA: TGTGCCAGCAGCTTGGGTCAGGGTAATTTCTATGGCTACACCTTC.

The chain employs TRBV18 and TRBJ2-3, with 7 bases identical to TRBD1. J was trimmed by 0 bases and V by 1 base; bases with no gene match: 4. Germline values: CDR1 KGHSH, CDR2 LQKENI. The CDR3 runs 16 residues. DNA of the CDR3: TGTGCCAGCTCACCACTGGGACAGACTAGCACAGATACGCAGTATTTT. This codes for CASSPLGQTSTDTQYF.

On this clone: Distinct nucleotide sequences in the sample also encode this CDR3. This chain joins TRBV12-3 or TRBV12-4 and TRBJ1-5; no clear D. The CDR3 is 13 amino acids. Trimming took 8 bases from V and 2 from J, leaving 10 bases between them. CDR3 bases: TGTGCCAGCGGCGGTGTAGGCAATCAGCCCCAGCATTTT. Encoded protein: CASGGVGNQPQHF.

CDR3 nucleotides: TGTGCCAGCAGCCTGGGACAGGGGGCCTCCGGGGGCGGGGAGCTGTTTTTT. This translates into CASSLGQGASGGGELFF. The chain recombines TRBV5-4 with TRBJ2-2, with 12 nucleotides matching TRBD1. Germline loops: CDR1 SGHNT, CDR2 YYREEE (reference sequence). The CDR3 has 17 amino acids. V shed 4 bases, J shed 7 bases, and the junction held 11 bases outside the gene matches.

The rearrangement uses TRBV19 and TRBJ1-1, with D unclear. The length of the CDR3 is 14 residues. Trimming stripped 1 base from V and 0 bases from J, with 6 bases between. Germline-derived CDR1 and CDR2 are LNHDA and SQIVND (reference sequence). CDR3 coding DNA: TGTGCCAGTAGTATAGGACAAATGAACACTGAAGCTTTCTTT. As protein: CASSIGQMNTEAFF.

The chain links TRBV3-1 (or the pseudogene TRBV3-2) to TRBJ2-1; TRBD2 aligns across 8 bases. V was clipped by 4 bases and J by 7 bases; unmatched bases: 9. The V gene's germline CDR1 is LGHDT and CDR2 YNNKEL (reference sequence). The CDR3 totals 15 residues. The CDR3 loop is CASSRETSGLNEQFF. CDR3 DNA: TGTGCCAGCAGCCGGGAAACTAGCGGTCTGAATGAGCAGTTCTTC.

The CDR3 loop reads CASSPSGTAGNTIYF. DNA of the CDR3: TGTGCCAGCTCACCTTCCGGGACTGCTGGAAACACCATATATTTT. The J gene is TRBJ1-3, the V gene TRBV18, with D maybe TRBD1 (5 bases). The CDR3 is made up of 15 amino acids. Germline-derived CDR1 and CDR2 are KGHSH and LQKENI. V was shortened by 3 bases and J by 2 bases, with 11 bases between the two germline ends. Full variable domain (outside the CDR3, taken from reference TRBV18 and TRBJ1-3): NAGVMQNPRHLVRRRGQEARLRCSPMKGHSHVYWYRQLPEEGLKFMVYLQKENIIDESGMPKERFSAEFPKEGPSILRIQQVVRGDSAAYFCASSPSGTAGNTIYFGEGSWLTVV.

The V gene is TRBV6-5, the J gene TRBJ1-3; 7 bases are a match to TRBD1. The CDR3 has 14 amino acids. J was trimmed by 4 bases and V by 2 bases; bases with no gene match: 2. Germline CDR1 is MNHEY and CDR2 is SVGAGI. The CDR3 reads CASSYRGPGNTIYF. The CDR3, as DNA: TGTGCCAGCAGTTACAGGGGGCCAGGAAACACCATATATTTT.